The rows below give T cell receptor beta chains drawn from one sample of a study of blood T cell repertoires in COVID-19. Sequencing was performed with immunoSEQ multiplex PCR; in TCRdb, only in-frame clones are kept and a portion is missing. The data hold some 250,000 clones, with more than 75% observed a single time. Sequences were obtained from peripheral blood. These receptors all come from a woman in her thirties who had recovered from COVID-19. Each CDR3 is given with its conserved first and last residue. A D gene is named only where the DNA matches it firmly. Clone size is not always given. Where it is, it says once, few, many or a class for expanded clones.

j_call: TRBJ1-1
v_call: TRBV29-1
d_call: NA
clone_size: NA
cdr3_aa: CSVVRQFSPGEAFF

j_call: TRBJ1-5
v_call: TRBV4-2
d_call: NA
clone_size: NA
cdr3_aa: CASSQDGLRDQPQHF

j_call: TRBJ1-2
v_call: TRBV10-2
d_call: TRBD1
clone_size: once
cdr3_aa: CASSRDRGGYGYTF

j_call: TRBJ2-2
v_call: TRBV19
d_call: NA
clone_size: NA
cdr3_aa: CASSISKGGVNTGELFF

j_call: TRBJ1-5
v_call: TRBV20-1
d_call: TRBD1
clone_size: NA
cdr3_aa: CSASYTGTGSNQPQHF

j_call: TRBJ1-6
v_call: TRBV18
d_call: TRBD1
clone_size: NA
cdr3_aa: CASSPSSAGGNSPLHF

j_call: TRBJ1-6
v_call: TRBV9
d_call: TRBD1
clone_size: NA
cdr3_aa: CASSGGTAGNSPLHF

j_call: TRBJ1-2
v_call: TRBV28
d_call: TRBD1
clone_size: NA
cdr3_aa: CATTGGGGYTF

j_call: TRBJ2-5
v_call: TRBV27
d_call: NA
clone_size: NA
cdr3_aa: CASSPRQTQETQYF

j_call: TRBJ2-3
v_call: TRBV7-3
d_call: NA
clone_size: NA
cdr3_aa: CASSQTGPGADTQYF

j_call: TRBJ1-3
v_call: TRBV18
d_call: NA
clone_size: NA
cdr3_aa: CASSPPGPGNTIYF

j_call: TRBJ1-2
v_call: TRBV7-8
d_call: TRBD1
clone_size: NA
cdr3_aa: CASSVPTGGRQGYTF

j_call: TRBJ2-6
v_call: TRBV7-2
d_call: TRBD1
clone_size: NA
cdr3_aa: CASSRKGQPSGANVLTF

j_call: TRBJ2-5
v_call: TRBV7-6
d_call: NA
clone_size: NA
cdr3_aa: CASSPTGGVAETQYF

j_call: TRBJ2-3
v_call: TRBV9
d_call: TRBD2
clone_size: NA
cdr3_aa: CASSPSGGLDTQYF

j_call: TRBJ2-2
v_call: TRBV6-6
d_call: TRBD1
clone_size: few
cdr3_aa: CASSPLGQDANTGELFF

j_call: TRBJ1-2
v_call: TRBV4-3
d_call: NA
clone_size: NA
cdr3_aa: CASSQGASANYGYTF

j_call: TRBJ2-1
v_call: TRBV29-1
d_call: NA
clone_size: NA
cdr3_aa: CSVTVYNEQFF

j_call: TRBJ2-7
v_call: TRBV7-6
d_call: NA
clone_size: many
cdr3_aa: CASSSPSTYEQYF

j_call: TRBJ2-6
v_call: TRBV11-2
d_call: NA
clone_size: NA
cdr3_aa: CASTPGSYSGANVLTF

j_call: TRBJ2-2
v_call: TRBV7-7
d_call: TRBD2
clone_size: NA
cdr3_aa: CASSFRLAGGPNTGELFF

j_call: TRBJ2-1
v_call: TRBV4-2
d_call: NA
clone_size: once
cdr3_aa: CASSQAPKGQGNFF